The rows below give T cell receptor beta chains drawn from one sample of a study of cytomegalovirus exposure and HLA in healthy donors. Assay: immunoSEQ multiplex PCR; the TCRdb copy retains only in-frame clones and omits some. The specimen's table records roughly 51,000 clones. Input material: PBMCs. The receptors were sampled from a woman in her 40s in good health and CMV-seronegative. Both conserved end residues are part of each CDR3. A D gene is named only where the DNA matches it firmly.

CDR3 length: 16
V gene: TRBV18
D gene: TRBD1
J gene: TRBJ1-1
CDR3 protein: CASSPPGQAGHTEAFF
CDR3 DNA: TGTGCCAGCTCACCACCTGGACAGGCGGGTCACACTGAAGCTTTCTTT

CDR3 length: 15
V gene: TRBV7-2
D gene: TRBD1
J gene: TRBJ1-1
CDR3 protein: CASSMGQGANTEAFF
CDR3 DNA: TGTGCCAGCAGCATGGGACAGGGAGCGAACACTGAAGCTTTCTTT

CDR3 length: 13
V gene: TRBV27
D gene: .
J gene: TRBJ2-1
CDR3 protein: CASRQQGVGEQFF
CDR3 DNA: TGTGCCAGCAGACAACAGGGCGTTGGTGAGCAGTTCTTC

CDR3 length: 19
V gene: TRBV7-9
D gene: TRBD2
J gene: TRBJ2-1
CDR3 protein: CASSSLGLAGASSYNEQFF
CDR3 DNA: TGTGCCAGCAGCTCTCTCGGGCTAGCGGGGGCCAGCTCCTACAATGAGCAGTTCTTC

CDR3 length: 13
V gene: TRBV6-6
D gene: .
J gene: TRBJ1-1
CDR3 protein: CASSAPDSDEAFF
CDR3 DNA: TGTGCCAGCAGTGCACCCGACAGCGATGAAGCTTTCTTT

CDR3 length: 17
V gene: TRBV4-3
D gene: TRBD1
J gene: TRBJ2-7
CDR3 protein: CASSQGKSLQGINEQYF
CDR3 DNA: TGCGCCAGCAGCCAAGGGAAATCATTACAGGGGATCAACGAGCAGTACTTC

CDR3 length: 15
V gene: TRBV6-1
D gene: TRBD2
J gene: TRBJ2-7
CDR3 protein: CASSPTPWTSSEQYF
CDR3 DNA: TGTGCCAGCAGTCCAACCCCGTGGACTAGCAGCGAGCAGTACTTC

CDR3 length: 14
V gene: TRBV5-1
D gene: .
J gene: TRBJ1-2
CDR3 protein: CASSLGQEQGGYTF
CDR3 DNA: TGCGCCAGCAGCTTGGGACAGGAGCAGGGTGGCTACACCTTC

CDR3 length: 16
V gene: TRBV4-3
D gene: .
J gene: TRBJ1-1
CDR3 protein: CASSQDLTRRGTEAFF
CDR3 DNA: TGCGCCAGCAGCCAAGATCTTACTCGGCGGGGCACTGAAGCTTTCTTT

CDR3 length: 13
V gene: TRBV30
D gene: .
J gene: TRBJ2-5
CDR3 protein: CAWTPGNGETQYF
CDR3 DNA: TGTGCCTGGACCCCAGGGAACGGGGAGACCCAGTACTTC

CDR3 length: 14
V gene: TRBV6-5
D gene: .
J gene: TRBJ1-1
CDR3 protein: CASSSGKGATEAFF
CDR3 DNA: TGTGCCAGCAGTTCCGGGAAGGGTGCAACTGAAGCTTTCTTT

CDR3 length: 16
V gene: TRBV5-5
D gene: TRBD1
J gene: TRBJ1-6
CDR3 protein: CASSLASQGANSPLHF
CDR3 DNA: TGTGCCAGCAGCTTGGCCTCACAGGGGGCTAATTCACCCCTCCACTTT

CDR3 length: 13
V gene: TRBV6-9
D gene: .
J gene: TRBJ1-1
CDR3 protein: CASSSTANTEAFF
CDR3 DNA: TGTGCCAGCAGTTCAACAGCGAACACTGAAGCTTTCTTT

CDR3 length: 14
V gene: TRBV4-1
D gene: .
J gene: TRBJ2-7
CDR3 protein: CASSQDRSRPRRYF
CDR3 DNA: TGCGCCAGCAGCCAAGATCGGAGCAGACCTAGACGGTACTTC

CDR3 length: 15
V gene: TRBV6-6
D gene: TRBD1
J gene: TRBJ2-7
CDR3 protein: CASSYTGTGGYEQYF
CDR3 DNA: TGTGCCAGCAGTTACACCGGGACAGGGGGCTACGAGCAGTACTTC

CDR3 length: 16
V gene: TRBV4-2
D gene: .
J gene: TRBJ2-5
CDR3 protein: CASSQAEEWWSETQYF
CDR3 DNA: TGTGCCAGCAGCCAAGCGGAGGAATGGTGGAGTGAGACCCAGTACTTC

CDR3 length: 16
V gene: TRBV19
D gene: TRBD2
J gene: TRBJ2-2
CDR3 protein: CASSTLAGGNTGELFF
CDR3 DNA: TGTGCCAGTAGTACCCTAGCGGGGGGAAACACCGGGGAGCTGTTTTTT

CDR3 length: 14
V gene: TRBV10-3
D gene: .
J gene: TRBJ2-2
CDR3 protein: CAISEKREAGELFF
CDR3 DNA: TGTGCCATCAGTGAAAAAAGGGAGGCCGGGGAGCTGTTTTTT

CDR3 length: 16
V gene: TRBV7-9
D gene: TRBD1
J gene: TRBJ1-3
CDR3 protein: CASSHRQGPSGNTIYF
CDR3 DNA: TGTGCCAGCAGCCACCGACAGGGGCCCTCTGGAAACACCATATATTTT

CDR3 length: 13
V gene: TRBV9
D gene: TRBD1
J gene: TRBJ2-3
CDR3 protein: CASSAWGTGFPYF
CDR3 DNA: TGTGCCAGCAGCGCGTGGGGGACAGGGTTTCCGTATTTT

CDR3 length: 15
V gene: TRBV9
D gene: .
J gene: TRBJ1-3
CDR3 protein: CASSRSGTSGNTIYF
CDR3 DNA: TGTGCCAGCAGCCGATCGGGAACCTCTGGAAACACCATATATTTT

CDR3 length: 15
V gene: TRBV5-4
D gene: TRBD2
J gene: TRBJ2-7
CDR3 protein: CASSLTGGSSYEQYF
CDR3 DNA: TGTGCCAGCAGCCTAACGGGCGGGAGCTCCTACGAGCAGTACTTC

CDR3 length: 13
V gene: TRBV9
D gene: .
J gene: TRBJ2-2
CDR3 protein: CASSVGGAGELFF
CDR3 DNA: TGTGCCAGCAGCGTAGGCGGGGCCGGGGAGCTGTTTTTT

CDR3 length: 14
V gene: TRBV5-1
D gene: TRBD1
J gene: TRBJ1-4
CDR3 protein: CASGEQGVGEKLFF
CDR3 DNA: TGCGCCAGCGGAGAGCAGGGGGTCGGTGAAAAACTGTTTTTT

CDR3 length: 14
V gene: TRBV5-1
D gene: .
J gene: TRBJ1-2
CDR3 protein: CASSLGLVSYGYTF
CDR3 DNA: TGCGCCAGCAGCTTGGGTCTGGTTAGCTATGGCTACACCTTC

CDR3 length: 15
V gene: TRBV28
D gene: .
J gene: TRBJ1-5
CDR3 protein: CASSFERRRNQPQHF
CDR3 DNA: TGTGCCAGCAGTTTTGAGCGCCGCCGTAATCAGCCCCAGCATTTT

CDR3 length: 13
V gene: TRBV6-1
D gene: .
J gene: TRBJ2-1
CDR3 protein: CASTRDSYNEQFF
CDR3 DNA: TGTGCCAGCACGAGGGACTCTTACAATGAGCAGTTCTTC

CDR3 length: 14
V gene: TRBV2
D gene: TRBD2
J gene: TRBJ2-1
CDR3 protein: CASSIAGSYNEQFF
CDR3 DNA: TGTGCCAGCAGCATAGCGGGATCCTACAATGAGCAGTTCTTC

CDR3 length: 15
V gene: TRBV19
D gene: TRBD2
J gene: TRBJ2-3
CDR3 protein: CASSVAAGVGDKQYF
CDR3 DNA: TGTGCCAGTAGTGTAGCGGCGGGAGTGGGAGATAAGCAGTATTTT

CDR3 length: 18
V gene: TRBV10-1
D gene: TRBD1
J gene: TRBJ1-2
CDR3 protein: CASSESSGQGAFIYGYTF
CDR3 DNA: TGCGCCAGCAGTGAGTCATCAGGACAGGGGGCCTTTATCTATGGCTACACCTTC

CDR3 length: 19
V gene: TRBV5-1
D gene: .
J gene: TRBJ1-2
CDR3 protein: CASSLGFTGTQGSNYGYTF
CDR3 DNA: TGCGCCAGCAGCTTGGGGTTCACCGGGACTCAGGGCTCTAACTATGGCTACACCTTC

CDR3 length: 14
V gene: TRBV6-5
D gene: .
J gene: TRBJ2-3
CDR3 protein: CASSNHLLGDTQYF
CDR3 DNA: TGTGCCAGCAGTAACCACCTCCTAGGAGATACGCAGTATTTT

CDR3 length: 12
V gene: TRBV2
D gene: TRBD2
J gene: TRBJ2-3
CDR3 protein: CASGGGTDTQYF
CDR3 DNA: TGTGCCAGCGGGGGGGGCACAGATACGCAGTATTTT

CDR3 length: 15
V gene: TRBV6-5
D gene: .
J gene: TRBJ1-1
CDR3 protein: CASSWAPGSDTEAFF
CDR3 DNA: TGTGCCAGCAGTTGGGCCCCCGGCTCAGACACTGAAGCTTTCTTT

CDR3 length: 15
V gene: TRBV7-9
D gene: .
J gene: TRBJ2-2
CDR3 protein: CASSLLAANTGELFF
CDR3 DNA: TGTGCCAGCAGCTTACTAGCCGCGAACACCGGGGAGCTGTTTTTT

CDR3 length: 15
V gene: TRBV18
D gene: .
J gene: TRBJ1-2
CDR3 protein: CASSRDSPSHYGYTF
CDR3 DNA: TGTGCCAGCTCTCGGGACTCCCCGTCTCACTATGGCTACACCTTC

CDR3 length: 14
V gene: TRBV5-1
D gene: TRBD2
J gene: TRBJ2-7
CDR3 protein: CASSGTSGGHEQYF
CDR3 DNA: TGCGCCAGCAGCGGGACTAGCGGGGGGCACGAGCAGTACTTC

CDR3 length: 15
V gene: TRBV5-4
D gene: TRBD2
J gene: TRBJ2-5
CDR3 protein: CASTGWAGGRETQYF
CDR3 DNA: TGTGCCAGCACCGGATGGGCGGGAGGGCGGGAGACCCAGTACTTC

CDR3 length: 14
V gene: TRBV18
D gene: .
J gene: TRBJ1-1
CDR3 protein: CASSHYPQNTEAFF
CDR3 DNA: TGTGCCAGCTCACACTATCCGCAGAACACTGAAGCTTTCTTT

CDR3 length: 13
V gene: TRBV4-2
D gene: .
J gene: TRBJ1-1
CDR3 protein: CASSQGKYVEAFF
CDR3 DNA: TGTGCCAGCAGCCAGGGCAAATACGTCGAAGCTTTCTTT

CDR3 length: 14
V gene: TRBV30
D gene: .
J gene: TRBJ1-4
CDR3 protein: CAWSVLGTRGKLFF
CDR3 DNA: TGTGCCTGGAGTGTATTGGGGACACGAGGAAAACTGTTTTTT

CDR3 length: 16
V gene: TRBV9
D gene: TRBD1
J gene: TRBJ2-1
CDR3 protein: CASSVTGTGGVNEQFF
CDR3 DNA: TGTGCCAGCAGCGTTACCGGGACAGGGGGTGTTAATGAGCAGTTCTTC

CDR3 length: 13
V gene: TRBV10-3
D gene: .
J gene: TRBJ2-7
CDR3 protein: CAISERVTYEQYF
CDR3 DNA: TGTGCCATCAGTGAACGGGTAACCTACGAGCAGTACTTC

CDR3 length: 15
V gene: TRBV7-9
D gene: TRBD1
J gene: TRBJ2-7
CDR3 protein: CASSLYTTGSYEQYF
CDR3 DNA: TGTGCCAGCAGCCTGTATACGACAGGGAGCTACGAGCAGTACTTC

CDR3 length: 14
V gene: TRBV2
D gene: TRBD1
J gene: TRBJ2-7
CDR3 protein: CASSPGQGAYEQYF
CDR3 DNA: TGTGCCAGCAGTCCTGGACAGGGGGCCTACGAGCAGTACTTC

CDR3 length: 17
V gene: TRBV4-2
D gene: .
J gene: TRBJ2-6
CDR3 protein: CASSQDPDSSGANVLTF
CDR3 DNA: TGTGCCAGCAGCCAAGATCCAGACAGCTCTGGGGCCAACGTCCTGACTTTC

CDR3 length: 12
V gene: TRBV5-6
D gene: .
J gene: TRBJ1-1
CDR3 protein: CASGQSNTEAFF
CDR3 DNA: TGTGCCAGCGGACAGTCGAACACTGAAGCTTTCTTT